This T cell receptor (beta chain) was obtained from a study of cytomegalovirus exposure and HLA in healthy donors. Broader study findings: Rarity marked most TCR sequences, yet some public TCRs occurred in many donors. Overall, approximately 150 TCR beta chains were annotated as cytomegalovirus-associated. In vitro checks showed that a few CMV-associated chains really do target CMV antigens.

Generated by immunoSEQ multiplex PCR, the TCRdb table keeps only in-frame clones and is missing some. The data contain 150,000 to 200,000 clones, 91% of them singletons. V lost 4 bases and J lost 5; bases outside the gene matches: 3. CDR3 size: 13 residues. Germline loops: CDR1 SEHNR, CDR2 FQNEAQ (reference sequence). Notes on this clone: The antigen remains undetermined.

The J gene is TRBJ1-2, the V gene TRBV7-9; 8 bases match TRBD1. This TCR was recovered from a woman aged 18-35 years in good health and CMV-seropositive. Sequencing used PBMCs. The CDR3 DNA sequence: TGTGCCAGCAGCTCCGGACAGGGTTATGGCTACACCTTC. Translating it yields CASSSGQGYGYTF.